These 10 T cell receptor beta chains came from one sample sequenced in a study of neurological immune-mediated disorders (dated by TCRdb to between 2018 and 2021). Library construction relied on 5' RACE. Sequenced on an Illumina HiSeq 2500. The public reads were reprocessed in TCRdb via fastp at Q25 and MiXCR, keeping in-frame beta chains. Records with the same CDR3 protein are collapsed into one entry carrying the most frequent genes and DNA. Within this sample are roughly 32,000 distinct CDR3 sequences, with roughly 14% of them counted one time only. The top ten constitute around a quarter of the sample. Material for sequencing was PBMCs. These receptors all stem from a man between 65 and 79 years old in good health.

This clonotype was recorded only once. V and J are TRBV20-1 and TRBJ2-7; 8 nucleotides align to TRBD2. Germline lookup yields CDR1 DFQATT and CDR2 SNEGSKA (reference sequence). The CDR3 totals 16 residues. Trimming removed 3 bases from V and 6 bases from J; junction bases left unmatched: 16. This CDR3 is CSARDPSGSVGAEQYF. The CDR3, as DNA: TGCAGTGCTAGGGACCCTAGCGGGTCGGTCGGGGCCGAGCAGTACTTC.

This clonotype is categorized as medium-sized. The chain uses TRBV10-3 and TRBJ1-5; D is unresolved. Trimming took 5 bases from V and 0 from J, leaving 8 bases between them. There are 14 residues in the CDR3. CDR1 is ENHRY, CDR2 SYGVKD, per germline. CDR3 region: CAISYGDSNQPQHF. Written as DNA, the CDR3 is TGTGCCATCAGTTATGGGGATAGCAATCAGCCCCAGCATTTT.

In this sample, this clonotype turned up many times. V gene TRBV5-6 combines with J gene TRBJ2-7, with D possibly called TRBD1 or TRBD2 (6 bases each). V gave up 6 bases and J gave up 3 bases, with 19 bases separating them. The CDR3 runs to 15 residues. Germline CDR1 is SGHDT and CDR2 is YYEEEE. The CDR3 loop reads CASTIESGGLYEQYF. The CDR3 region has the DNA TGTGCCAGCACTATCGAATCCGGGGGCCTCTACGAGCAGTACTTC.

This clonotype was recorded many times. The V and J genes are TRBV29-1 and TRBJ2-2; a weak D match, TRBD1 (8 bases). Germline assignment: CDR1 SQVTM and CDR2 ANQGSEA. The CDR3 spans 14 residues. V lost 6 bases and J lost 2, with 13 bases in between. As DNA, the CDR3 is TGCAGCGTCGGGGGGACAGGAAACACCGGGGAGCTGTTTTTT. Protein product: CSVGGTGNTGELFF.

This clonotype qualifies as medium-sized. The genes are TRBV15 and TRBJ2-6, with 8 bases that match TRBD1. The CDR3 sequence is 19 residues long. CDR1 LNHNV and CDR2 YYDKDF come from the germline V gene (reference sequence). The junction had 8 bases not matched to a gene; V was cut back by 1 base and J by 0 bases. CDR3 protein: CATSRALGQAVSGANVLTF. CDR3 nucleotide sequence: TGTGCCACCAGCAGAGCTTTGGGACAGGCTGTCTCTGGGGCCAACGTCCTGACTTTC.

This clonotype was seen ten or more times. The chain recombines TRBV20-1 with TRBJ2-1; 9 bases are shared with TRBD2. In germline, CDR1 is DFQATT, CDR2 SNEGSKA (reference sequence). The CDR3 covers 15 residues. V lost 1 base to trimming and J lost 4 bases; unmatched junction nucleotides: 5. The CDR3: CSARGAGGYYNEQFF. The CDR3 DNA follows: TGCAGTGCTAGAGGGGCGGGGGGGTATTACAATGAGCAGTTCTTC.

This clonotype was recorded many times. This chain uses TRBV6-1 with TRBJ2-5; 7 bases are a match to TRBD1. Germline loops: CDR1 MNHNS, CDR2 SASEGT. This CDR3 region has 15 residues. With 6 bases clipped from V and 4 bases from J, the junction kept 11 bases outside the gene matches. CDR3 in amino acids: CASSVDRVQGETQYF. For the CDR3, the DNA is TGTGCCAGCAGCGTCGACAGGGTGCAAGGAGAGACCCAGTACTTC.

Many counts were recorded for this clonotype. V gene TRBV5-1 combines with J gene TRBJ1-5, with D uncertain. CDR3 length: 15 amino acids. Trimming took 3 bases from V and 5 from J, leaving 15 bases between them. Germline lookup yields CDR1 SGHRS and CDR2 YFSETQ. DNA of the CDR3: TGCGCCAGCAGCTCGTATGGAGAGCCGGATCAGCCCCAGCATTTT. Encoded protein: CASSSYGEPDQPQHF.

This clonotype was detected ten times or more. V usage is TRBV12-3 or TRBV12-4 and J usage is TRBJ1-5; D gene ambiguous. This CDR3 has 13 residues. V was pared by 1 base and J by 5 bases, with 6 bases between. CDR3 nucleotide sequence: TGTGCCAGCAGTTTAGGAGGGTATCAGCCCCAGCATTTT. It specifies CASSLGGYQPQHF.

This clonotype was recorded once. One base away lies a much larger clone, so this may be a sequencing read error. CDR3 residues: CTTQGDSTDYEQYF. The DNA for the CDR3 is TGTACCACGCAGGGGGACTCAACCGATTACGAGCAGTACTTC. The chain employs TRBV24-1 and TRBJ2-7; perhaps TRBD1 as D (7 bases). Germline CDR1 KGHDR, CDR2 SFDVKD. The CDR3 sequence is 14 residues long.